One and the same sample provided the 5 T cell receptor beta chains below, sequenced in a study of B cell selection in AIRE deficiency. Sorting defined conventional CD4 T cells as CD4+CD127+. The repertoire was sequenced with immunoSEQ multiplex PCR; TCRdb's copy has only in-frame clones and lacks some. The profile covers around 23,000 clones, with nearly 97% appearing a single time and 0.2% to 0.3% taken by the ten largest. The sample was CD4+CD127+ conventional T cells sorted from PBMCs. These receptors were collected from a human donor in good health.

The rearrangement joins TRBV5-3 to TRBJ2-7, with D possibly matching TRBD2 (6 bases). TRBV5-3 falls under the ORF class, with uncertain function. Trimming shortened V by 6 bases and J by 3 bases, and 28 bases separated the two germline ends. The CDR3 contains 18 residues. For the CDR3, the DNA is TGTGCCAGAACCCTGCTTCGGAGTGGGGGGAGTTCGTACTACGAGCAGTACTTC. This encodes CARTLLRSGGSSYYEQYF.

The chain employs TRBV30 and TRBJ2-3; D ambiguous. This CDR3 region has 13 residues. Per the germline V gene, CDR1 is GTSNPN and CDR2 is SVGIG (reference sequence). V was trimmed by 0 bases and J by 6 bases, leaving 10 bases between them. DNA of the CDR3: TGTGCCTGGAGTGTAAGTCTCTCGGATACGCAGTATTTT. It encodes CAWSVSLSDTQYF.

CDR3 nucleotides: TGTGCCAGCAGCTTGTTTAAGGGGTGGACCACTGAAGCTTTCTTT. This translates into CASSLFKGWTTEAFF. The V call is TRBV5-6, the J call TRBJ1-1, with D perhaps TRBD1 (5 bases). CDR3 length: 15 residues. V gave up 1 base and J gave up 4 bases, with 14 bases separating them. Germline V gives CDR1 SGHDT, CDR2 YYEEEE.

Notes on this clone: Other DNA sequences in the same sample also yield this CDR3. The chain is built from TRBV7-8 and TRBJ2-7, with 9 bases that match TRBD1. Per germline, CDR1 SGHVS and CDR2 FQNEAQ. The CDR3 is made up of 13 amino acids. Trimming cost V 5 bases and J 6 bases; bases outside gene matches: 5. This CDR3 is CASSRDRGGEQYF. The CDR3 DNA sequence: TGTGCCAGCAGCCGTGACAGGGGGGGCGAGCAGTACTTC.

This clone was observed a few times. The chain joins TRBV2 to TRBJ1-2; D unclear. CDR1 and CDR2 (germline): SNHLY, FYNNEI. The CDR3 is 13 amino acids. Deletions cut 7 bases from V and 6 bases from J, with 15 bases between. The CDR3 is CASTRVEKDGYTF. The CDR3 nucleotides read TGTGCCAGCACCCGAGTAGAGAAGGATGGCTACACCTTC.